The 8 T cell receptor beta chains presented below share a single source sample, sequenced in a study of patients and donors after allogeneic stem cell transplantation. TCRdb re-called the RT-PCR reads through MiXCR, storing one row per CDR3 protein. The sample carries around 200,000 distinct CDR3 sequences, about 37% recorded once. Sequencing was done on a sample of blood, either unsorted or a sorted T cell fraction (not recorded which). The source is a human donor who was either an allogeneic HSCT recipient or a stem cell or donor lymphocyte infusion donor (not recorded which). It is not recorded whose cells these are; they may come from a transplant donor.

This sequence joins TRBV30 and TRBJ1-6, with D hard to call. The CDR3 is made up of 14 amino acids. Germline assignment: CDR1 GTSNPN and CDR2 SVGIG (reference sequence). The ends were cut back, 2 bases at V and 6 bases at J, with 11 bases in the middle. CDR3 DNA: TGTGCCTGGAGTAGACAAGGACCTAATTCACCCCTCCACTTT. Protein: CAWSRQGPNSPLHF.

The chain uses TRBV11-2 and TRBJ1-1; weak D call: TRBD1 (5 bases). The CDR3 is 15 residues long. Germline CDR1 SGHAT, CDR2 FQNNGV. V shed 1 base and J shed 4 bases, with 13 bases lying between them. The CDR3 reads CASSLGGAGRTEAFF. The CDR3 DNA follows: TGTGCCAGCAGCTTAGGTGGGGCGGGGCGCACTGAAGCTTTCTTT.

The rearrangement uses TRBV10-3 and TRBJ1-2, with 9 bases that match TRBD1. J lost 2 bases, V lost 8 bases, and 3 bases had no gene match. The CDR3 covers 13 residues. Germline CDR1 is ENHRY and CDR2 is SYGVKD. The CDR3 loop reads CAIGGQGNYGYTF. CDR3 DNA: TGTGCCATCGGTGGACAGGGGAACTATGGCTACACCTTC.

This clonotype was observed a handful of times. The junction departs from germline at one end; a sequencing error may be responsible. The V and J genes are TRBV3-1 and TRBJ1-4; no firm D call. CDR3 size: 12 residues. Germline V CDR1 and CDR2: LGHDT, YNNKEL (reference sequence). This CDR3 reads CASSRRNVLTVF. The DNA of the CDR3 is TGTGCCAGCAGCCGGCGTAATGTACTAACTGTTTTT. Combining the CDR3 with reference TRBV3-1 and TRBJ1-4 gives the whole variable domain DTAVSQTPKYLVTQMGNDKSIKCEQNLGHDTMYWYKQDSKKFLKIMFSYNNKELIINETVPNRFSPKSPDKAHLNLHINSLELGDSAVYFCASSRRNVLTVFGSGTQLSVL.

V and J are TRBV4-3 and TRBJ1-1, with a possible D match to TRBD1 (5 bases). Per the germline V gene, CDR1 is LGHNA and CDR2 is YSLEER. This CDR3 region has 17 residues. Trimming took 1 base from V and 0 from J, leaving 15 bases between them. CDR3 sequence (DNA): TGCGCCAGCAGCCAAGCGACGGGACCGACCTTGAACACTGAAGCTTTCTTT. Its translation is CASSQATGPTLNTEAFF.

This clonotype was seen only a few times. V gene TRBV5-1 combines with J gene TRBJ1-2, with D tentatively TRBD1 (5 bases). The CDR3 sequence is 15 residues long. Trimming left V 0 bases short and J 5 bases short, with 14 bases between. CDR1 and CDR2 from the germline V gene are SGHRS and YFSETQ. This chain's CDR3 is CASSLALTEGYGYTF. The DNA for the CDR3 is TGCGCCAGCAGCTTGGCCCTAACGGAGGGGTATGGCTACACCTTC.

The genes are TRBV12-3 or TRBV12-4 and TRBJ1-5, with 11 bases lining up with TRBD1. CDR3 length equals 14 residues. The V segment lost 5 bases and the J segment 7 bases; nucleotides outside the gene matches: 4. Here the CDR3 reads CASSRTGGRQPQHF. In DNA form, the CDR3 reads TGTGCCAGCAGTAGGACAGGGGGCCGCCAGCCCCAGCATTTT.

The V gene is TRBV4-2, the J gene TRBJ2-3; perhaps TRBD1 as D (5 bases). The germline V and J ends were trimmed by 1 base and 5 bases, with 13 bases remaining between them. This CDR3 comprises 15 residues. The V gene's germline CDR1 is LGHNA and CDR2 YNFKEQ. The CDR3 is CASSQVRQGIDTQYF. CDR3 nucleotide sequence: TGTGCCAGCAGCCAAGTCCGCCAGGGCATAGATACGCAGTATTTT.